These 6 T cell receptor beta chains originate from one sample sequenced in a study of cytotoxic CD8 clonotypes in ibrutinib-treated CLL. Data came from immunoSEQ multiplex PCR; TCRdb stores just in-frame clones and leaves some out. Among 15,000 to 20,000 clones listed, about 61% were seen once. Sequencing was performed on PBMCs, taken after 12 months of ibrutinib treatment. The receptor source for this set is a human donor with chronic lymphocytic leukemia.

This clone showed up just a few times. CDR3 coding DNA: TGCGCCAGCAGCTTGGCCACGGCAGGGCCCTATGGCTACACCTTC. Translation gives CASSLATAGPYGYTF. The genes are TRBV5-1 and TRBJ1-2; tentatively, D is TRBD1 (5 bases). Looked up from germline, CDR1 is SGHRS and CDR2 is YFSETQ. Trimming cost V 0 bases and J 4 bases, with 13 bases left between them. The CDR3 runs 15 residues. Looking up the rest from reference TRBV5-1 and TRBJ1-2 gives the full variable domain: KAGVTQTPRYLIKTRGQQVTLSCSPISGHRSVSWYQQTPGQGLQFLFEYFSETQRNKGNFPGRFSGRQFSNSRSEMNVSTLELGDSALYLCASSLATAGPYGYTFGSGTRLTVV.

The chain carries TRBV6-1 and TRBJ2-7; 10 bases align to TRBD1. From germline, CDR1 is MNHNS and CDR2 SASEGT. CDR3 length: 16 residues. V dropped 1 base and J dropped 1; count of bases not matched to a gene: 4. The CDR3 spells CASSEVGQGVSYEQYF. The CDR3 DNA reads TGTGCCAGCAGTGAAGTAGGACAGGGGGTATCCTACGAGCAGTACTTC.

This chain uses TRBV2 with TRBJ1-4; the match to TRBD1 covers 9 bases. Looked up from germline, CDR1 is SNHLY and CDR2 is FYNNEI. The CDR3 extends over 15 amino acids. V dropped 6 bases and J dropped 12; count of bases not matched to a gene: 14. The CDR3, as DNA: TGTGCCAGCAGGGAGTATGGGACAGGGAGGTTCGAACTGTTTTTT. It is translated as CASREYGTGRFELFF.

V usage is TRBV10-2 and J usage is TRBJ2-1; 7 nucleotides line up with TRBD2. V shed 5 bases and J 3 bases; nucleotides not matched to a gene: 4. The CDR3 runs to 14 residues. In germline, CDR1 is WSHSY, CDR2 SAAADI. This CDR3 is CASSIAGLYNEQFF. The DNA for the CDR3 is TGCGCCAGCAGTATAGCGGGCCTCTACAATGAGCAGTTCTTC.

This chain joins TRBV30 and TRBJ2-5; D possibly uses TRBD1 or TRBD2 (5 bases each). Trimming took 0 bases from V and 5 from J, leaving 16 bases between them. CDR3 length: 15 residues. CDR1 and CDR2 (germline): GTSNPN, SVGIG (reference sequence). The DNA for the CDR3 is TGTGCCTGGAGTGTACGAGGGGCGCAGGCGGAGACCCAGTACTTC. Translation: CAWSVRGAQAETQYF.

The V call is TRBV28, the J call TRBJ2-1, with D tentatively TRBD1 (5 bases). Germline CDR1 reads MDHEN; CDR2 reads SYDVKM. The V gene lost 3 bases and the J gene lost 6 bases, with 18 bases spanning the gap. This CDR3 spans 16 amino acids. The CDR3 sequence: CASSLWGRGDSNEQFF. The CDR3 DNA is TGTGCCAGCAGTTTGTGGGGAAGGGGCGATAGCAATGAGCAGTTCTTC.